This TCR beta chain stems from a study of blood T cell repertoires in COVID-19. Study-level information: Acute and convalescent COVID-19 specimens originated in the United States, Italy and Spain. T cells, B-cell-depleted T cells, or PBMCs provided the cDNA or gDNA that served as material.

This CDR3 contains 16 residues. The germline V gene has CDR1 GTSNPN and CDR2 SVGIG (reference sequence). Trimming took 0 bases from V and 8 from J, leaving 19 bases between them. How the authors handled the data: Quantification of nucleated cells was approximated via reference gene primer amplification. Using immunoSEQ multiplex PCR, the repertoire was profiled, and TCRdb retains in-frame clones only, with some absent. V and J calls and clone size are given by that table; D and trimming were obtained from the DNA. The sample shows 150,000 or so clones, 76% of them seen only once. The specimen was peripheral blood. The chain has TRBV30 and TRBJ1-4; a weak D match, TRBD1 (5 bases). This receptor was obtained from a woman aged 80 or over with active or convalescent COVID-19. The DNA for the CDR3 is TGTGCCTGGAGTGTGTGGGGGACTCGGGAAATCGAAAAACTGTTTTTT. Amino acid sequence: CAWSVWGTREIEKLFF.